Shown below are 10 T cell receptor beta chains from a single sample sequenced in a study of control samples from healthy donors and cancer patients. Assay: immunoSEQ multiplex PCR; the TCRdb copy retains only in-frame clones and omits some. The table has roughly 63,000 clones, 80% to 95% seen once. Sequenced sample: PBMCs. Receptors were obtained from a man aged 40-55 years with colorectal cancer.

The CDR3: CASSVDGGGGYTF. The CDR3 region has the DNA TGTGCCAGCAGCGTCGACGGTGGAGGGGGCTACACCTTC. The chain recombines TRBV5-4 with TRBJ1-2; D gene ambiguous. CDR3 length: 13 amino acids. Deletions cut 4 bases from V and 8 bases from J, with 15 bases between. Germline V CDR1 and CDR2: SGHNT, YYREEE (reference sequence).

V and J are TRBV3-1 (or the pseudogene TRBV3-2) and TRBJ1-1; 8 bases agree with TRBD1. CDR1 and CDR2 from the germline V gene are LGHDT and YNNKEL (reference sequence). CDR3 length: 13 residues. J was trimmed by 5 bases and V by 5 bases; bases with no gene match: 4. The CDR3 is CASSKDRVTEAFF. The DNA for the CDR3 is TGTGCCAGCAGCAAGGACAGGGTAACTGAAGCTTTCTTT.

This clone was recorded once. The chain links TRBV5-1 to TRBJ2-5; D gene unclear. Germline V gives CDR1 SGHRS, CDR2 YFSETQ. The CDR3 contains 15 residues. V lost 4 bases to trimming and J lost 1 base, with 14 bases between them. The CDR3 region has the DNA TGCGCCAGCAGCCTTGGACGGGCCTTCCAAGAGACCCAGTACTTC. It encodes CASSLGRAFQETQYF.

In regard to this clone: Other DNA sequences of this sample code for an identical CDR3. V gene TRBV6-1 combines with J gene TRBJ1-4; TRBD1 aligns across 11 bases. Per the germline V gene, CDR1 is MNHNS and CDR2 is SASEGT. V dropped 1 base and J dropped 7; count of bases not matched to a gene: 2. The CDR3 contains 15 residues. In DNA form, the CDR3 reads TGTGCCAGCAGTGAAGGGGGACAGGGGGGTGAAAAACTGTTTTTT. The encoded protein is CASSEGGQGGEKLFF.

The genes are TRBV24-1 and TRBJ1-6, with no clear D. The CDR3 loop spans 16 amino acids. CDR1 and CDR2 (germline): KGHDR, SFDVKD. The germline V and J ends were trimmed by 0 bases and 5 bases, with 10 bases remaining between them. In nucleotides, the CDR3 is TGTGCCACCAGTGATTTGCCGCGGATCCATAATTCACCCCTCCACTTT. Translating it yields CATSDLPRIHNSPLHF.

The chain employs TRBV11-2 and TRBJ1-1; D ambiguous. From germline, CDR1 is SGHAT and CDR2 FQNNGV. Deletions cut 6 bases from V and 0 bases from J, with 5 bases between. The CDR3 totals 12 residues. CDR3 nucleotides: TGTGCCAGCAGTGACATGAACACTGAAGCTTTCTTT. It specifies CASSDMNTEAFF.

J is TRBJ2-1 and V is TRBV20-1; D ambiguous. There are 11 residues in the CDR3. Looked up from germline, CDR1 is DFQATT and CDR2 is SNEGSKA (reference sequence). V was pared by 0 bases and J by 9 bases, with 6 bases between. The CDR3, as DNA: TGCAGTGCTAGAGATCGTACTGAGCAGTTCTTC. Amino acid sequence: CSARDRTEQFF.

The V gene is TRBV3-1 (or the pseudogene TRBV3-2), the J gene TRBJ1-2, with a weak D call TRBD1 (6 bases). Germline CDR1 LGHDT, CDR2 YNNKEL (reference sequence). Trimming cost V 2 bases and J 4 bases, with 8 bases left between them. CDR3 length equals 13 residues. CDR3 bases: TGTGCCAGCAGCCAAACAGGGCCCTATGGCTACACCTTC. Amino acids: CASSQTGPYGYTF.

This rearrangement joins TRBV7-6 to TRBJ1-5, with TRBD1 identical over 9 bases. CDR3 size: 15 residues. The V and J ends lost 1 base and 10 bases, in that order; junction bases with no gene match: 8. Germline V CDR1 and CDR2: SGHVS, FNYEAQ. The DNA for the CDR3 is TGTGCCAGCAGCTTAGGGTTAACAGGGGGCAATCCCCAGCATTTT. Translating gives CASSLGLTGGNPQHF. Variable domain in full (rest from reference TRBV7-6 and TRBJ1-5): GAGVSQSPRYKVTKRGQDVALRCDPISGHVSLYWYRQALGQGPEFLTYFNYEAQQDKSGLPNDRFSAERPEGSISTLTIQRTEQRDSAMYRCASSLGLTGGNPQHFGDGTRLSIL.

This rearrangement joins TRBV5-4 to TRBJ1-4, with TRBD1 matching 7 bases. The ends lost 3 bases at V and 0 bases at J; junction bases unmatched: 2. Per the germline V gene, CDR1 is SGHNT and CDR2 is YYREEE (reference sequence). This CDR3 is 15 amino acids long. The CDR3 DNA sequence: TGTGCCAGCAGCTCGGGACAGCCAACTAATGAAAAACTGTTTTTT. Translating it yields CASSSGQPTNEKLFF.